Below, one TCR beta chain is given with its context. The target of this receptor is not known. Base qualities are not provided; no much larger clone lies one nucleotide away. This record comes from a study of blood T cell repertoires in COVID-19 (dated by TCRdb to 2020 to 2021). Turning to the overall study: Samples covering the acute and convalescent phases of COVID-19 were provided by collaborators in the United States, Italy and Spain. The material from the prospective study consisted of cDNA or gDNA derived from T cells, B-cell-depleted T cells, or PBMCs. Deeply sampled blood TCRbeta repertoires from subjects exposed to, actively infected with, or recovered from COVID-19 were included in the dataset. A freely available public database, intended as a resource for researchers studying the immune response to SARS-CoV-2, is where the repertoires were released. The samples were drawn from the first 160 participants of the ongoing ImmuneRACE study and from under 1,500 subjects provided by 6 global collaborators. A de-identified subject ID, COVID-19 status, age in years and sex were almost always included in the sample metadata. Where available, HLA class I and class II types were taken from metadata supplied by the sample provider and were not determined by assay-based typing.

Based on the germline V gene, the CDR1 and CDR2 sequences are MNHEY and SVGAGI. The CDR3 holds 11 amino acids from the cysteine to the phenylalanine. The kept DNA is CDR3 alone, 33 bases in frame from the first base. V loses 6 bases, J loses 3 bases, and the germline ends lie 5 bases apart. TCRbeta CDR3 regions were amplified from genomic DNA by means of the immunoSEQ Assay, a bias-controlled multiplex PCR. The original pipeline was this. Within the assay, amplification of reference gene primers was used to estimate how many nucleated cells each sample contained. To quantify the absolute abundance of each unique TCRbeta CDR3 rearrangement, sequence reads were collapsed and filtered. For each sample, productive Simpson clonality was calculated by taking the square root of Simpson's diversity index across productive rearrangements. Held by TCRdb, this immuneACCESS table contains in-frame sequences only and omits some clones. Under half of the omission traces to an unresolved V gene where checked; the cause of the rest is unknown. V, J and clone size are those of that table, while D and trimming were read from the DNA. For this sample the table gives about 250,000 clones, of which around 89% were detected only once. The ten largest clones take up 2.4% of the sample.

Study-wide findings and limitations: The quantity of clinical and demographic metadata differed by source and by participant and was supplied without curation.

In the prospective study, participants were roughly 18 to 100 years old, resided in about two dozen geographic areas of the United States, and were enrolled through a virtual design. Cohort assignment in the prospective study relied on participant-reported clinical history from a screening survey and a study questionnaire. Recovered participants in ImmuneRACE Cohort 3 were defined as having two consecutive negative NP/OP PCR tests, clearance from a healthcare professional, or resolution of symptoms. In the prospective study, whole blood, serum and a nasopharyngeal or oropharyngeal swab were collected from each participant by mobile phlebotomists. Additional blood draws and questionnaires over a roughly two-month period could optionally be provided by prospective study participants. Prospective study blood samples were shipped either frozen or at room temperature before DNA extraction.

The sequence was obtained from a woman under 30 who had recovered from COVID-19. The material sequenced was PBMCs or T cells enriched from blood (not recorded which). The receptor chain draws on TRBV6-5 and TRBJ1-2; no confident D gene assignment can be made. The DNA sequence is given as TGTGCCAGCAGGAGGGACTATGGCTACACCTTC. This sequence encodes CASRRDYGYTF.